These 27 T cell receptor beta chains share one sample of origin, sequenced in a study of T cell clonotyping in hematopoietic cell transplantation. Generated by immunoSEQ multiplex PCR, the TCRdb table keeps only in-frame clones and is missing some. The table has around 7,000 clones, approximately 89% seen once. Sample: PBMCs, taken 30 days after allogeneic stem cell transplant. The receptors here all came from a female patient between 50 and 60 years old who had an allogeneic stem cell transplant from an unrelated donor, so the T cells may come from the graft donor. Some clones in this sample may be carry-over from other donors' samples.

The rearrangement uses TRBV9 and TRBJ1-1, with D unclear. The V end was cut by 6 bases, the J end by 5 bases, with 17 bases between. The CDR3 covers 14 residues. Per germline, CDR1 SGDLS and CDR2 YYNGEE. CDR3 residues: CASTPADASTEAFF. The CDR3, as DNA: TGTGCCAGCACCCCCGCTGATGCGAGTACTGAAGCTTTCTTT.

This sequence joins TRBV5-4 and TRBJ1-3, with D perhaps TRBD1 (5 bases). Germline lookup yields CDR1 SGHNT and CDR2 YYREEE (reference sequence). Trimming pared 6 bases from V and 0 bases from J, leaving 19 bases between. This CDR3 has 17 residues. CDR3 nucleotide sequence: TGTGCCAGCAATATAGGAGGAGGGACGAGCTCTGGAAACACCATATATTTT. Encoded protein: CASNIGGGTSSGNTIYF.

This chain uses TRBV10-3 with TRBJ1-2, with 8 bases aligning to TRBD1. The ends lost 4 bases at V and 7 bases at J; junction bases unmatched: 2. Germline CDR1 and CDR2: ENHRY and SYGVKD. The CDR3 totals 12 residues. CDR3 nucleotides: TGTGCCATCAGTGGACAGGGGCTTGGCTACACCTTC. Its translation: CAISGQGLGYTF.

This chain uses TRBV29-1 with TRBJ2-5, with D maybe TRBD2 (7 bases). The CDR3 has 11 amino acids. Germline assignment: CDR1 SQVTM and CDR2 ANQGSEA. Trimming left V 7 bases short and J 6 bases short, with 12 bases between. CDR3 sequence reads: CSAGEGKTQYF. Written as DNA, the CDR3 is TGCAGCGCAGGGGAGGGTAAGACCCAGTACTTC.

This clone was detected once. This chain uses TRBV30 with TRBJ1-1; 9 bases map to TRBD1. Germline lookup yields CDR1 GTSNPN and CDR2 SVGIG (reference sequence). Trimming cost V 2 bases and J 4 bases; bases outside gene matches: 2. This CDR3 has 13 amino acids. This CDR3 reads CAWSRQGVTEAFF. DNA for the CDR3: TGTGCCTGGAGTAGACAGGGGGTCACTGAAGCTTTCTTT.

This chain connects TRBV7-2 to TRBJ2-6, with 7 nucleotides matching TRBD1. The germline CDR1 and CDR2 sequences are SGHTA and FQGNSA. This CDR3 region has 15 residues. The V and J ends lost 6 bases and 4 bases, in that order; junction bases with no gene match: 6. The CDR3 loop is CASRQGPSGANVLTF. CDR3 coding DNA: TGTGCCAGCAGACAGGGGCCATCGGGGGCCAACGTCCTGACTTTC. The complete variable domain, with remaining parts taken from reference TRBV7-2 and TRBJ2-6, reads GAGVSQSPSNKVTEKGKDVELRCDPISGHTALYWYRQSLGQGLEFLIYFQGNSAPDKSGLPSDRFSAERTGGSVSTLTIQRTQQEDSAVYLCASRQGPSGANVLTFGAGSRLTVL.

The chain is built from TRBV5-5 and TRBJ2-2; 7 positions agree with TRBD2. Germline-derived CDR1 and CDR2 are SGHKS and YYEKEE (reference sequence). With 1 base clipped from V and 0 bases from J, the junction kept 6 bases outside the gene matches. The CDR3 length is 17 residues. The DNA for the CDR3 is TGTGCCAGCAGCTTGAAGGGGAGGGGAGCGAACACCGGGGAGCTGTTTTTT. This sequence encodes CASSLKGRGANTGELFF. Full variable domain (missing parts from reference TRBV5-5 and TRBJ2-2): DAGVTQSPTHLIKTRGQQVTLRCSPISGHKSVSWYQQVLGQGPQFIFQYYEKEERGRGNFPDRFSARQFPNYSSELNVNALLLGDSALYLCASSLKGRGANTGELFFGEGSRLTVL.

This chain joins TRBV30 and TRBJ1-2, with D possibly TRBD1 on 5 matching bases. Trimming left V 6 bases short and J 5 bases short, with 13 bases between. CDR1 and CDR2 from the germline V gene are GTSNPN and SVGIG (reference sequence). The CDR3 spans 12 residues. CDR3: CACAERGYGYTF. The CDR3 DNA is TGTGCCTGCGCGGAGAGGGGTTATGGCTACACCTTC.

The chain carries TRBV19 and TRBJ1-1; 7 bases match TRBD1. The CDR3 is made up of 14 amino acids. V was pared by 6 bases and J by 5 bases, with 9 bases of the junction left unmatched. Germline CDR1 reads LNHDA; CDR2 reads SQIVND (reference sequence). CDR3 in DNA: TGTGCCAGTAGGGAGGGGGCGAGGGCGACTGAAGCTTTCTTT. It specifies CASREGARATEAFF.

This clone showed up just a few times. This chain's CDR3 is CASSLASGTYEQYF. DNA of the CDR3: TGTGCCAGCAGCTTAGCTTCCGGGACCTACGAGCAGTACTTC. The genes are TRBV7-2 and TRBJ2-7; possible D gene TRBD2, 5 bases. The CDR3 length is 14 residues. Germline-derived CDR1 and CDR2 are SGHTA and FQGNSA. Trimming cost V 0 bases and J 2 bases, with 8 bases left between them.

The chain couples TRBV6-6 to TRBJ1-4, with 11 bases lining up with TRBD1. This CDR3 region has 16 residues. Germline V gives CDR1 MNHNY, CDR2 SVGAGI (reference sequence). V gave up 6 bases and J gave up 0 bases; unmatched junction bases: 3. The CDR3 coding sequence is TGTGCCAGCAGACCGGGACAGGGGGCAACTAATGAAAAACTGTTTTTT. Translation gives CASRPGQGATNEKLFF.

This chain links TRBV19 with TRBJ2-2; D not certain. The CDR3 extends over 14 amino acids. Trimming cost V 7 bases and J 6 bases, with 15 bases left between them. CDR1 and CDR2 from the germline V gene are LNHDA and SQIVND (reference sequence). The CDR3 sequence is CASTAIARSGELFF. The CDR3 nucleotides are TGTGCCAGTACCGCAATCGCCAGGTCCGGGGAGCTGTTTTTT.

This chain links TRBV19 with TRBJ1-3; D not resolved. This CDR3 has 15 residues. V lost 10 bases to trimming and J lost 0 bases, with 16 bases between them. The germline V gene has CDR1 LNHDA and CDR2 SQIVND (reference sequence). CDR3 DNA: TGTGCCACGGGTGTTGGGCGCCACTCTGGAAACACCATATATTTT. This translates into CATGVGRHSGNTIYF.

The genes are TRBV30 and TRBJ2-2; D remains ambiguous. The CDR3 is 12 amino acids. Per germline, CDR1 GTSNPN and CDR2 SVGIG (reference sequence). V shed 0 bases and J shed 5 bases, with 4 bases lying between them. CDR3 nucleotide sequence: TGTGCCTGGAGTGTTGAGACCGGGGAGCTGTTTTTT. Residues: CAWSVETGELFF.

This rearrangement joins TRBV7-9 to TRBJ2-7; D is uncertain. Trimming removed 5 bases at V and 1 base at J, with 15 bases between. The CDR3 totals 15 residues. Germline V gene data show CDR1 as SEHNR and CDR2 as FQNEAQ (reference sequence). The CDR3 DNA follows: TGTGCCAGCAGCCCTCGCGTCGGCCGATCCTACGAGCAGTACTTC. It codes for CASSPRVGRSYEQYF.

V usage is TRBV2 and J usage is TRBJ1-1, with 7 bases matching TRBD1. J lost 0 bases, V lost 5 bases, and 3 bases had no gene match. The CDR3 consists of 14 residues. Per the germline V gene, CDR1 is SNHLY and CDR2 is FYNNEI. This CDR3 reads CASSRGQMNTEAFF. The CDR3 DNA sequence: TGTGCCAGCAGTAGGGGACAGATGAACACTGAAGCTTTCTTT. Using reference TRBV2 and TRBJ1-1 for the parts outside the CDR3, the full variable domain is EPEVTQTPSHQVTQMGQEVILRCVPISNHLYFYWYRQILGQKVEFLVSFYNNEISEKSEIFDDQFSVERPDGSNFTLKIRSTKLEDSAMYFCASSRGQMNTEAFFGQGTRLTVV.

J is TRBJ1-2 and V is TRBV28; 8 bases align to TRBD1. This CDR3 is built from 12 residues. Trimming removed 6 bases from V and 8 bases from J; junction bases left unmatched: 5. Germline V lookup: CDR1 MDHEN, CDR2 SYDVKM. The CDR3 reads CASRYRGGGYTF. The CDR3 DNA sequence: TGTGCCAGCAGGTACAGGGGGGGAGGCTACACCTTC.

V is TRBV11-3 and J is TRBJ1-1; 9 bases line up with TRBD1. The V and J ends lost 5 bases and 5 bases, in that order; junction bases with no gene match: 6. CDR1 and CDR2 from the germline V gene are SGHNT and YENEEA. The CDR3 is made up of 14 amino acids. This chain's CDR3 is CASSPRQGDTEAFF. CDR3 DNA sequence: TGTGCCAGCAGCCCTCGACAGGGGGATACTGAAGCTTTCTTT.

The CDR3 sequence is CAWSVRAASGRDRRNEQFF. The CDR3 nucleotides read TGTGCCTGGAGTGTACGGGCGGCTAGCGGGAGAGATAGGAGAAATGAGCAGTTCTTC. The V gene is TRBV30, the J gene TRBJ2-1; 10 bases align to TRBD2. Losses at the gene ends were 0 bases for V and 7 bases for J; bases not matched to a gene: 18. Germline V lookup: CDR1 GTSNPN, CDR2 SVGIG (reference sequence). The CDR3 extends over 19 amino acids.

V and J are TRBV27 and TRBJ2-7; TRBD1 is a possible D gene (6 bases). CDR3 length: 15 amino acids. Per the germline V gene, CDR1 is MNHEY and CDR2 is SMNVEV (reference sequence). V was shortened by 6 bases and J by 1 base, with 16 bases between the two germline ends. The CDR3 nucleotides read TGTGCCAGCAGGCCACGGCACAGGGAGTCCTACGAGCAGTACTTC. The encoded protein is CASRPRHRESYEQYF.

Concerning this clone itself: A read error may account for a junction end that differs from germline. This chain connects TRBV5-4 to TRBJ1-1; D is undetermined. Germline CDR1 and CDR2: SGHNT and YYREEE (reference sequence). The CDR3 spans 13 residues. The CDR3 DNA is TGTACCAGCAGAACGGGGTTCGACACTGAAGCTTTCTTT. Encoded protein: CTSRTGFDTEAFF.

The V and J genes are TRBV18 and TRBJ1-3, with D possibly TRBD1 on 6 matching bases. Germline loops: CDR1 KGHSH, CDR2 LQKENI. Trimming stripped 4 bases from V and 4 bases from J, with 8 bases between. The length of the CDR3 is 13 residues. The CDR3 reads CASSLGTGNTIYF. In DNA, the CDR3 is TGTGCCAGCTCACTGGGGACAGGAAACACCATATATTTT.

This chain joins TRBV27 and TRBJ1-6; D is possibly TRBD1 (6 bases). Germline CDR1 MNHEY, CDR2 SMNVEV (reference sequence). This CDR3 spans 13 amino acids. Trimming shortened V by 7 bases and J by 8 bases, and 12 bases separated the two germline ends. CDR3 loop: CASTLDRYSPLHF. The CDR3 DNA reads as TGTGCCAGCACCTTGGACAGATATTCACCCCTCCACTTT.

The chain joins TRBV14 to TRBJ1-1; D not certain. Germline-derived CDR1 and CDR2 are SGHDN and FVKESK. There are 17 residues in the CDR3. Trimming took off 2 bases at V and 1 base at J, with 17 bases between the two ends. CDR3 DNA sequence: TGTGCCAGCAGCCAATTGCTTCGGGGTTTAGGGAACACTGAAGCTTTCTTT. Its protein product is CASSQLLRGLGNTEAFF.

V and J are TRBV6-5 and TRBJ1-5; TRBD1 is a possible D gene (5 bases). Trimming pared 6 bases from V and 1 base from J, leaving 10 bases between. CDR3 length: 14 residues. CDR1 MNHEY and CDR2 SVGAGI come from the germline V gene. CDR3 DNA: TGTGCCAGCAGAGGGTGGGGGAGCAATCAGCCCCAGCATTTT. Amino acids: CASRGWGSNQPQHF.

V usage is TRBV30 and J usage is TRBJ2-7; 8 bases fit TRBD1. The V gene's germline CDR1 is GTSNPN and CDR2 SVGIG (reference sequence). The CDR3 covers 14 residues. With 2 bases clipped from V and 0 bases from J, the junction kept 3 bases outside the gene matches. Written as DNA, the CDR3 is TGTGCCTGGAGTACCGGGACAGGCTCCTACGAGCAGTACTTC. Protein sequence: CAWSTGTGSYEQYF.

This chain connects TRBV14 to TRBJ2-7, with D possibly being TRBD1 (6 bases). V was cut by 5 bases and J by 4 bases, with 18 bases left in between. From germline, CDR1 is SGHDN and CDR2 FVKESK. The CDR3 covers 15 residues. CDR3 bases: TGTGCCAGCAGCGTTCGACAGGAACCCATTTACGAGCAGTACTTC. Translated: CASSVRQEPIYEQYF.